Shown below are 2 T cell receptor beta chains from a single sample sequenced in a study of blood T cell repertoires in COVID-19. Repertoires were generated with immunoSEQ multiplex PCR, while TCRdb's copy carries only in-frame clones and drops some. Of about 240,000 clones in the sample, roughly 90% were seen once. Material for sequencing was peripheral blood. The receptors were sampled from a man aged 55 to 70 who had recovered from COVID-19.

The chain recombines TRBV7-9 with TRBJ2-7; D remains ambiguous. The CDR3 runs to 13 residues. With 2 bases removed from V and 4 bases from J, the gap between germline ends came to 9 bases. Germline lookup yields CDR1 SEHNR and CDR2 FQNEAQ (reference sequence). The CDR3 here is CASSLMAGYEQYF. In DNA, the CDR3 is TGTGCCAGCAGCTTAATGGCAGGTTACGAGCAGTACTTC.

The chain carries TRBV6-6 and TRBJ2-7; 9 positions match TRBD1. J gave up 0 bases and V 5 bases, and 5 bases lay outside the gene matches. This CDR3 has 15 residues. Germline values: CDR1 MNHNY, CDR2 SVGAGI (reference sequence). CDR3 sequence reads: CASSDPGQGSYEQYV. The CDR3, as DNA: TGTGCCAGCAGTGACCCGGGACAGGGCTCCTACGAGCAGTACGTC.